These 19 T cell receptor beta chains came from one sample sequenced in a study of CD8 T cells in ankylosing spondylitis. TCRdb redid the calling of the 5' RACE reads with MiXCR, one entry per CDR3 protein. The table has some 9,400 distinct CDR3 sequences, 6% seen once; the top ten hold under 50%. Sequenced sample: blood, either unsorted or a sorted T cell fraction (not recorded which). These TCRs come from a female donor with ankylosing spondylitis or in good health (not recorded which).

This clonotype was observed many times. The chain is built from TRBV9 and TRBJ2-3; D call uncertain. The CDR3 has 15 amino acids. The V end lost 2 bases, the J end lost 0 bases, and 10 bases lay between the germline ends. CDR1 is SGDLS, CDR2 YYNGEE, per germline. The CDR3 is CASSVRQASTDTQYF. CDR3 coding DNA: TGTGCCAGCAGCGTTCGACAAGCCAGCACAGATACGCAGTATTTT.

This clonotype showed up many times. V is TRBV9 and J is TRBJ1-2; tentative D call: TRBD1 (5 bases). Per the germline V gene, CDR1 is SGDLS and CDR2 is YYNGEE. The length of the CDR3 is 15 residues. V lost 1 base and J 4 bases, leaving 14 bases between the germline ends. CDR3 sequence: CASSVKIEGPYGYTF. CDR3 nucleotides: TGTGCCAGCAGCGTAAAGATTGAGGGGCCCTATGGCTACACCTTC.

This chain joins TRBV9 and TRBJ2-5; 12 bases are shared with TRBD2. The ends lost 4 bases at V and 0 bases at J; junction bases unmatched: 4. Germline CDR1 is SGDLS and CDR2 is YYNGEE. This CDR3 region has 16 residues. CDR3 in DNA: TGTGCCAGCAGCACTCGGACTAGCGGGGACCAAGAGACCCAGTACTTC. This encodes CASSTRTSGDQETQYF.

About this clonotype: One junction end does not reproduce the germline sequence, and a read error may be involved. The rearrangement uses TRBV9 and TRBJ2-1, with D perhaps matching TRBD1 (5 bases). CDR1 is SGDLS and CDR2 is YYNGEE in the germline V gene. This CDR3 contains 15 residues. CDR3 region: CTSSPRVGLGYEQFF. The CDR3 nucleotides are TGTACCAGCAGCCCCCGAGTGGGGCTAGGCTATGAACAGTTCTTC.

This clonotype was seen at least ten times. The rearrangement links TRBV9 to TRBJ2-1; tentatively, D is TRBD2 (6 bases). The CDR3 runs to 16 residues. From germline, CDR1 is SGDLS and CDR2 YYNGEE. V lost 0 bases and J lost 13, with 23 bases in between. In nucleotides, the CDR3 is TGTGCCAGCAGCGTAGAATCGGAGACTAGTGAGCGCCAACAGTTCTTC. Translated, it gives CASSVESETSERQQFF.

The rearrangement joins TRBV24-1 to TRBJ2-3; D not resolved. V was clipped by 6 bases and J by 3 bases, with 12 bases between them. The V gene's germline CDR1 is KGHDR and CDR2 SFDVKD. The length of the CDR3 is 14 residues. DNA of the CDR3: TGTGCCACCAGTCACATGGGCAGAACAGATACGCAGTATTTT. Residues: CATSHMGRTDTQYF.

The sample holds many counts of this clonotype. CDR3 in amino acids: CASSVDGITDTQYF. The CDR3 DNA reads TGTGCCAGCAGCGTAGACGGGATTACAGATACGCAGTATTTT. This chain connects TRBV9 to TRBJ2-3, with a tentative D call TRBD2 (5 bases). The CDR3 has 14 residues. Per germline, CDR1 SGDLS and CDR2 YYNGEE. V was shortened by 0 bases and J by 3 bases, with 8 bases between the two germline ends.

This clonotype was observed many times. The CDR3 sequence is CASSVYGTVTGELFF. The CDR3 nucleotides read TGTGCCAGCAGCGTCTATGGGACGGTCACCGGGGAGCTGTTTTTT. This chain joins TRBV9 and TRBJ2-2; D is possibly TRBD1 or TRBD2 (5 bases each). The length of the CDR3 is 15 residues. With 2 bases removed from V and 4 bases from J, the gap between germline ends came to 12 bases. The germline V gene has CDR1 SGDLS and CDR2 YYNGEE.

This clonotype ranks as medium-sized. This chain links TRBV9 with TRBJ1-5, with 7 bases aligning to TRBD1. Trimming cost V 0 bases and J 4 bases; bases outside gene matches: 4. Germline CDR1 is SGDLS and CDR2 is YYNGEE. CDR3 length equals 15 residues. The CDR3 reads CASSVGTGLNQPQHF. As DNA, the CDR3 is TGTGCCAGCAGCGTAGGGACAGGATTAAATCAGCCCCAGCATTTT. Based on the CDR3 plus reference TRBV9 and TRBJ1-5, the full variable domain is DSGVTQTPKHLITATGQRVTLRCSPRSGDLSVYWYQQSLDQGLQFLIQYYNGEERAKGNILERFSAQQFPDLHSELNLSSLELGDSALYFCASSVGTGLNQPQHFGDGTRLSIL.

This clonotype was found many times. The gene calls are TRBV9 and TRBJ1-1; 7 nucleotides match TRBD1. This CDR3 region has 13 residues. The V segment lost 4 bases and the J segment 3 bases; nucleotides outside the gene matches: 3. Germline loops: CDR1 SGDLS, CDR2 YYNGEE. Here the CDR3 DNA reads TGTGCCAGCAGCCTCGGGACAGACACTGAAGCTTTCTTT. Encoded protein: CASSLGTDTEAFF.

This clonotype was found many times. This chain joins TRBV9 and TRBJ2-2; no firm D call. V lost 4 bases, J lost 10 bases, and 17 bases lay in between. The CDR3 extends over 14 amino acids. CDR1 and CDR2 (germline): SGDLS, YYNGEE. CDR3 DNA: TGTGCCAGCAGCCAATTAGGGCCTGCGGAGGAGCTGTTTTTT. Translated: CASSQLGPAEELFF.

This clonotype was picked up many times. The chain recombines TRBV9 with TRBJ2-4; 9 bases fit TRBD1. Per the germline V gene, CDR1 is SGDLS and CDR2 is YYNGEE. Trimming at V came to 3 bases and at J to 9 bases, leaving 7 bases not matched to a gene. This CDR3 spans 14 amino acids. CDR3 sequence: CASSAGQGGAIQYF. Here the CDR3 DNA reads TGTGCCAGCAGCGCGGGACAGGGTGGCGCCATTCAGTACTTC. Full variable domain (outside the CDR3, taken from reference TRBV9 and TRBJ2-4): DSGVTQTPKHLITATGQRVTLRCSPRSGDLSVYWYQQSLDQGLQFLIQYYNGEERAKGNILERFSAQQFPDLHSELNLSSLELGDSALYFCASSAGQGGAIQYFGAGTRLSVL.

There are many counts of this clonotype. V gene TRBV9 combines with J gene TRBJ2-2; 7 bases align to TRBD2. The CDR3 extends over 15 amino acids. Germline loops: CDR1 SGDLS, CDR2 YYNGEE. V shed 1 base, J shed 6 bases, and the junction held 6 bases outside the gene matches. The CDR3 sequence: CASSVTGGWAGELFF. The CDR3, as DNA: TGTGCCAGCAGCGTAACCGGGGGGTGGGCCGGGGAGCTGTTTTTT. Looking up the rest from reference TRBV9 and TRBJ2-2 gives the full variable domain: DSGVTQTPKHLITATGQRVTLRCSPRSGDLSVYWYQQSLDQGLQFLIQYYNGEERAKGNILERFSAQQFPDLHSELNLSSLELGDSALYFCASSVTGGWAGELFFGEGSRLTVL.

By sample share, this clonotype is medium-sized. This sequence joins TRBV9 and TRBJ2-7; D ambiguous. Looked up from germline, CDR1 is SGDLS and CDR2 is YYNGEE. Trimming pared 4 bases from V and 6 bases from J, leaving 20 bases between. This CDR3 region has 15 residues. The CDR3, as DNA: TGTGCCAGCAGCCCCGCGGTAACGAACCCTTCCGAGCAGTACTTC. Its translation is CASSPAVTNPSEQYF.

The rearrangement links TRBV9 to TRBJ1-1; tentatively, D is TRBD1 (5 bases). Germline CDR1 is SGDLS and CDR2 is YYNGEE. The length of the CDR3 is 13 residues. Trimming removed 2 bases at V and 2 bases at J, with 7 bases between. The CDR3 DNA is TGTGCCAGCAGCGTGGGGGATAACACTGAAGCTTTCTTT. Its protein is CASSVGDNTEAFF.

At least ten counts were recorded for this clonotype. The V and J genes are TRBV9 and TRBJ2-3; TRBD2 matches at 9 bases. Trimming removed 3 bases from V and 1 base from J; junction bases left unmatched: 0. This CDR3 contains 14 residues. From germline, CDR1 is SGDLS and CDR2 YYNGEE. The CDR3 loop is CASSASGGTDTQYF. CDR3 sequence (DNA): TGTGCCAGCAGCGCTAGCGGGGGCACAGATACGCAGTATTTT.

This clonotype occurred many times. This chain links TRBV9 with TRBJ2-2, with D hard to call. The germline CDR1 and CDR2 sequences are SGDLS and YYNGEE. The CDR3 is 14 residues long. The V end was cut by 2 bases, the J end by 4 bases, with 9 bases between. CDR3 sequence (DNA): TGTGCCAGCAGCGTCGGCAGTACCACCGGGGAGCTGTTTTTT. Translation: CASSVGSTTGELFF.

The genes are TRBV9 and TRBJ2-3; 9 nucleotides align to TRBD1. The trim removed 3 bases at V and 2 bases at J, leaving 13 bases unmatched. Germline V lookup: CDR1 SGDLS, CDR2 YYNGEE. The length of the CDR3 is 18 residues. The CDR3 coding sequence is TGTGCCAGCAGCGGGCCCGGGCGACAGGGGGGAAACACAGATACGCAGTATTTT. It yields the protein CASSGPGRQGGNTDTQYF.

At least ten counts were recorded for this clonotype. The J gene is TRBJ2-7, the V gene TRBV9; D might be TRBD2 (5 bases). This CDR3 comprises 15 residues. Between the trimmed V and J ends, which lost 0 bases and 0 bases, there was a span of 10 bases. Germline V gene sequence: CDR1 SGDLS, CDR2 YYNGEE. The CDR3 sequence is CASSVEAGRSYEQYF. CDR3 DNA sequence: TGTGCCAGCAGCGTAGAGGCGGGCCGCTCCTACGAGCAGTACTTC.